These 5 T cell receptor beta chains were all obtained from the same sample, sequenced in a study of T cell clonality in common variable immunodeficiency. Assay used: immunoSEQ multiplex PCR; TCRdb lists only in-frame clones, some missing. The sample has about 60,000 clones, none seen only once. The sample consisted of peripheral blood mononuclear cells. Receptors originate from a person aged 18-70 years in good health.

This clone was counted ten times or more. The read terminates 3 residues before the CDR3 end, so the remaining end is supplied by the germline J gene. The rearrangement joins TRBV5-1 to TRBJ2-2, with 8 bases lining up with TRBD2. Germline lookup yields CDR1 SGHRS and CDR2 YFSETQ. Trimming cost V 6 bases and J 6 bases; bases outside gene matches: 7. The CDR3 consists of 14 residues. The part of the CDR3 DNA that was read is TGCGCCAGCACCGGGACTAGAGGGCCCGGGGAG. The encoded protein is CASTGTRGPGE. The entire CDR3 protein is CASTGTRGPGELFF.

With respect to this clone: From the germline J gene comes the end of the CDR3, since the read stops 3 residues before it. This sequence joins TRBV5-1 and TRBJ2-5; 9 bases line up with TRBD1. The germline V gene has CDR1 SGHRS and CDR2 YFSETQ. The CDR3 has 15 residues. Trimming at V came to 4 bases and at J to 5 bases, leaving 9 bases not matched to a gene. The sequenced part of the CDR3 DNA is TGCGCCAGCAGCACCGGGACAGGGAATGGGGAGACC. Residues: CASSTGTGNGET. From start to end, the CDR3 is CASSTGTGNGETQYF.

This clone was counted many times. Coverage ceases 3 residues before the CDR3 finishes, and the germline J gene fills in the end. The rearrangement joins TRBV9 to TRBJ1-6; maybe TRBD1 (6 bases). This CDR3 is built from 15 residues. Trimming cost V 5 bases and J 5 bases, with 14 bases left between them. The V gene's germline CDR1 is SGDLS and CDR2 YYNGEE. CDR3 in amino acids: CASSLRGQNNSPLHF. The CDR3 bases that were read are TGTGCCAGCAGTTTGAGGGGACAAAATAATTCACCC.

This clone was seen repeatedly, ten times or more. Sequencing ends 3 residues short of the CDR3 end; the germline J gene provides the rest. The J gene is TRBJ1-6, the V gene TRBV5-1; tentatively, D is TRBD1 (6 bases). Germline loops: CDR1 SGHRS, CDR2 YFSETQ. Trimming took off 0 bases at V and 7 bases at J, with 11 bases between the two ends. The CDR3 has 15 residues. The CDR3 reads CASSLGGHRNSPLHF. The sequenced CDR3 bases are TGCGCCAGCAGCTTGGGGGGACATCGAAATTCACCC.

This clone was seen more than once but under ten times. The read is 3 residues too short to cover the CDR3 end, so that end is filled in from the germline J gene. The rearrangement uses TRBV11-3 and TRBJ2-2; maybe TRBD1 (5 bases). The CDR3 has 14 amino acids. The V end lost 2 bases, the J end lost 6 bases, and 10 bases lay between the germline ends. Germline V lookup: CDR1 SGHNT, CDR2 YENEEA. The DNA read from the CDR3 is TGTGCCAGCAGCTTACAGGGTTGGGCCGGGGAG. Its translation: CASSLQGWAGE. The full CDR3 sequence reads CASSLQGWAGELFF.